This T cell receptor (beta chain) was captured in a study of OX40 agonist ivuxolimab in advanced cancers. About the investigation overall: Ivuxolimab, which targeted the costimulatory receptor OX40 (CD134), was an agonistic, fully human IgG2 monoclonal antibody. Intravenous ivuxolimab was administered to patients every 2 weeks at six dose levels: 0.01, 0.1, 0.3, 1.5, 3 and 10 mg/kg. Of the roughly 50 dose-escalation patients, hepatocellular carcinoma was present in about 20, melanoma in around 15, renal cell carcinoma in 9 and head and neck cancer in 9. A male proportion of almost 85% and a mean age of approximately 58 years, ranging from roughly 23 to 85, were recorded for the dose-escalation cohort. Patients were allowed to have had prior anti-PD-1, anti-PD-L1 or anti-CTLA-4 therapy, and roughly 40% of the dose-escalation patients had been treated with checkpoint inhibitors. Three dose-escalation patients achieved partial responses, one with hepatocellular carcinoma and two with cutaneous melanoma. The purpose of peripheral TCRbeta sequencing was to test whether ivuxolimab changed TCR sequence diversity and led to clonal T-cell expansion. The monotherapy dose-escalation portion (N = 52 patients) of the phase I ivuxolimab trial is reported in the paper. The study at large found these results: After ivuxolimab, CD8+ T cells had more expanded clones than CD4+ T cells on average. The antigen specificity of the peripheral T cells that underwent clonal expansion was not determined. At doses of 0.1 to 3.0 mg/kg, clonal expansion of both CD4+ and CD8+ blood T cells was observed from baseline to week 6. Low levels of normalized T-cell clonal expansion were also seen in some nonresponding patients. Partial responders in the 0.1-3.0 mg/kg groups had among the lowest normalized peripheral clonal expansion, especially among CD8+ T cells.

Inclusive of the bounding cysteine and phenylalanine, the CDR3 is 17 residues long. Only CDR3 DNA remains: 51 bases, in frame from the first base. V loses 5 bases, J loses 1 base, and the germline ends lie 17 bases apart. The germline V gene yields SGHVS for CDR1 and FQNEAQ for CDR2. As regards this clone: Its antigen remains undetermined. Base-call qualities are not available, and no considerably larger clone is one nucleotide away.

Genomic DNA was isolated from the sorted cells so that the TCRbeta CDR3 region could be sequenced. The immunoSEQ Assay was used to sequence the TCRbeta CDR3 regions. Not all clones reach the TCRdb copy of this immuneACCESS table, which keeps in-frame sequences only. Checked studies attribute under half of the gap to unresolved V genes and leave the rest unexplained. The sample table contains 55,000 to 80,000 clones; only one count was recorded for roughly nine tenths of them. Jointly, the top ten make up approximately 12% of the sample. The trial excluded patients who had a history of autoimmune disease or who were on systemic immunosuppression. In every dose cohort, peripheral blood was drawn for TCR sequencing at baseline, cycle 4 day 1, and cycle 7 day 1. The samples were taken from a phase I, first-in-human, multicenter, open-label dose-escalation trial of ivuxolimab. Adults with locally advanced or metastatic melanoma, renal cell, hepatocellular, or head and neck squamous cell carcinoma were enrolled in the trial. CD4+ and CD8+ T cells were sorted separately from peripheral blood before TCR sequencing.

The V and J genes are TRBV7-8 and TRBJ2-2, with the D gene uncertain. The sequenced sample was CD4+ or CD8+ T cells sorted from blood, obtained in a trial of the OX40 agonist ivuxolimab. The TCR comes from an adult with an advanced solid tumor such as melanoma, head and neck, liver or kidney cancer. The CDR3 reads as follows: CASSATRPIQNTGELFF. DNA sequence: TGTGCCAGCAGCGCGACCCGACCTATCCAGAACACCGGGGAGCTGTTTTTT.